This TCR beta chain is from a study of T cells in Graves' hyperthyroidism and ophthalmopathy. Amplified regions were TCR beta CDR3 sequences from RNA transcripts. TCR CDR3 regions were first amplified by RT-PCR with HTBI primers. TCRdb re-analysed the multiplex PCR reads in MiXCR, keeping a single row per CDR3 protein. Of 600,000 to 700,000 distinct CDR3 sequences listed, just under 45% are singletons. About this clonotype: Its antigen is unknown.

Researchers barred patients who had uncontrolled infection, other autoimmune disease, pregnancy or lactation. Each diagnosis drew on symptoms, thyroxine, TRAb, thyroid ultrasound and orbital computed tomography findings. General study findings and limits: Blood samples included most of the expanded thyroid clonotypes exceeding 0.001. A 13 V-J signature model discriminated ophthalmopathy versus stable hyperthyroidism.

Trimming at V came to 4 bases and at J to 5 bases, leaving 6 bases not matched to a gene. Germline CDR1 is LNHDA and CDR2 is SQIVND (reference sequence). This CDR3 spans 15 amino acids. Material: peripheral blood or thyroid tissue (not recorded which). This TCR came from an adult man with Graves' disease, either hyperthyroidism or ophthalmopathy (not recorded which). This chain uses TRBV19 with TRBJ1-5; 9 nucleotides line up with TRBD1. The DNA of the CDR3 is TGTGCCAGTAGTACAACAGGGGGCGGGGATCAGCCCCAGCATTTT. It codes for CASSTTGGGDQPQHF.